The TCR beta chain under discussion was sequenced for a study of Ad26.COV2.S vaccination and SARS-CoV-2 variants. Germline assignment: CDR1 SGHTS and CDR2 YDEGEE. V shed 2 bases, J shed 2 bases, and the junction held 2 bases outside the gene matches. The CDR3 is 14 residues long. Sequencing was performed with immunoSEQ multiplex PCR; in TCRdb, only in-frame clones are kept and a portion is missing. The sample holds approximately 300,000 clones; approximately 86% are singletons and the top ten take roughly 2.1%. Treatment noted: some 20 received Ad26.COV2.S at low or high dose, single or two shots; about 5 received placebo; per-sample allocation not given. Sampling took place 63 days after the first vaccine or placebo injection. Vaccination employed an Ad26 vector expressing the Wuhan-strain SARS-CoV-2 spike.

This sample comprised peripheral blood, obtained in a trial of Ad26.COV2.S vaccine versus placebo. The receptor was derived from a person between 18 and 65 years old who received the Ad26.COV2.S COVID-19 vaccine or a placebo. This rearrangement joins TRBV5-8 to TRBJ2-3; 7 bases map to TRBD1. CDR3 DNA sequence: TGTGCCAGCAGCTTACAGGGGCTCACAGATACGCAGTATTTT. This sequence encodes CASSLQGLTDTQYF.